A selection of T cell receptor beta chains follows, all from one sample in a study of T cell changes during pregnancy in multiple sclerosis. Clones were sequenced by immunoSEQ multiplex PCR, and TCRdb holds only the in-frame ones, with some missing. The table has about 44,000 clones, around 96% seen once; the top ten hold under 0.9%. Source: peripheral blood, taken in the second trimester of pregnancy. The receptors derive from a female donor with multiple sclerosis, enrolled in a pregnancy study. CDR3s include the opening cysteine and the closing phenylalanine or tryptophan.

v_call | cdr3_aa
TRBV11-2 | CASSYSVGLSTDTQYF
TRBV11-2 | CASSLFGAGNEQFF
TRBV9 | CASSVGGRYGRNEQFF
TRBV29-1 | CSARNPRGFQETQYF
TRBV9 | CASSARGSGANTDTQYF
TRBV7-9 | CASSNLSGTPYEQFF
TRBV18 | CASSPRERQNTEAFF
TRBV30 | CAWRTGTSFTDTQYF
TRBV9 | CASSVLAGLSYNEQFF
TRBV28 | CASSLSRRGMNEQYF
TRBV11-2 | CASSPFLYNEQFF
TRBV5-1 | CASSLGRDQPQHF
TRBV6-5 | CASSSTGVHEQYF
TRBV7-2 | CASSNTRLAGGYNEQFF
TRBV7-3 | CASSPGRGGSYNEQFF
TRBV6-4 | CASSESRGYGYTF
TRBV29-1 | CSVVYAGQMNYGYTF
TRBV18 | CASSPGQTYNEQFF
TRBV19 | CASRRNRGTSVNTGELFF
TRBV25-1 | CASSRRDGFTDTQYF
TRBV27 | CASSITGDYPGNTIYF
TRBV9 | CASSVDRGGEETQYF
TRBV2 | CASRPQEESPLHF
TRBV5-5 | CASSFTTGGQPQHF
TRBV7-6 | CASSLSRSLREQFF
TRBV11-2 | CASSTSGRALGGNEQFF
TRBV4-1 | CASSQGGSETQYF
TRBV27 | CASSLFSPGLAAGETQYF
TRBV15 | CATSRDHRSSYEQYF